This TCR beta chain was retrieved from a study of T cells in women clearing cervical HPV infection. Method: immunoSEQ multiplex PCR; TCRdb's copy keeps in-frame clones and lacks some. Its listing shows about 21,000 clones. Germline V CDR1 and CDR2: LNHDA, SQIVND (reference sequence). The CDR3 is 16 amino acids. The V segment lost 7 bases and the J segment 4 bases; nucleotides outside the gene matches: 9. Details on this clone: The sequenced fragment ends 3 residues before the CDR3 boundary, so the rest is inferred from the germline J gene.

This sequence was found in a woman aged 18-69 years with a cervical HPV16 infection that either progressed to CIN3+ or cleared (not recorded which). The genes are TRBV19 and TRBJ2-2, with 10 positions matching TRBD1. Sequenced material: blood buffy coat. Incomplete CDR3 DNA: TGTGCCAGTACGGAATGGACAGGGGGTGGCACCGGGGAG. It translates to CASTEWTGGGTGE. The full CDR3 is CASTEWTGGGTGELFF.